This passage covers 8 T cell receptor beta chains from one sample sequenced in a study of blood T cell repertoires in COVID-19. Assay used: immunoSEQ multiplex PCR; TCRdb lists only in-frame clones, some missing. The sample consists of 250,000 to 300,000 clones, around nine tenths of them appearing once. Sample: peripheral blood. These receptors were obtained from a man in his fifties or sixties with acute or convalescent COVID-19.

The chain carries TRBV11-2 and TRBJ1-5; D is perhaps TRBD1 (6 bases). Germline V CDR1 and CDR2: SGHAT, FQNNGV. The V gene lost 6 bases and the J gene lost 4 bases, with 13 bases spanning the gap. This CDR3 contains 14 residues. For the CDR3, the DNA is TGTGCCAGCAGTGACGGACAGCCGAATCAGCCCCAGCATTTT. Translation gives CASSDGQPNQPQHF.

The chain links TRBV6-5 to TRBJ1-1; 12 nucleotides align to TRBD1. The V segment lost 0 bases and the J segment 2 bases; nucleotides outside the gene matches: 1. The CDR3 has 16 amino acids. Germline CDR1 reads MNHEY; CDR2 reads SVGAGI. The CDR3 is CASSYSGTGGNTEAFF. The CDR3 DNA reads TGTGCCAGCAGTTACTCGGGGACAGGGGGCAACACTGAAGCTTTCTTT.

About this clone: This sample also contains other DNA sequences that code for the same CDR3. CDR3 in DNA: TGTGCCAGTAGTGCCGGGACAGATAATTCACCCCTCCACTTT. Its translation is CASSAGTDNSPLHF. The chain couples TRBV19 to TRBJ1-6; 7 bases are shared with TRBD1. The CDR3 is 14 residues long. V lost 5 bases and J lost 5; bases outside the gene matches: 3. From germline, CDR1 is LNHDA and CDR2 SQIVND (reference sequence).

The rearrangement joins TRBV29-1 to TRBJ2-7; D is uncertain. V was shortened by 6 bases and J by 0 bases, with 9 bases between the two germline ends. The germline V gene encodes CDR1 SQVTM and CDR2 ANQGSEA. This CDR3 is built from 12 residues. The chain's CDR3 is CSVTDNSYEQYF. The CDR3 bases are TGCAGCGTCACAGACAACTCCTACGAGCAGTACTTC.

The CDR3 region is CASSQVGQRGTF. CDR3 sequence (DNA): TGTGCCAGCAGCCAAGTGGGACAGAGAGGCACCTTC. V is TRBV3-1 (or the pseudogene TRBV3-2) and J is TRBJ1-2, with 7 bases fitting TRBD1. Per the germline V gene, CDR1 is LGHDT and CDR2 is YNNKEL (reference sequence). The CDR3 runs 12 residues. Losses at the gene ends were 1 base for V and 13 bases for J; bases not matched to a gene: 6.

CDR3 amino acids: CASSPDRVQPQHF. CDR3 nucleotide sequence: TGTGCCAGCAGTCCGGACAGGGTACAGCCCCAGCATTTT. The chain has TRBV6-6 and TRBJ1-5; 8 nucleotides agree with TRBD1. The CDR3 has 13 residues. Germline V gene data show CDR1 as MNHNY and CDR2 as SVGAGI (reference sequence). Trimming took 5 bases from V and 7 from J; bases not matched to a gene: 4.

The rearrangement uses TRBV12-3 or TRBV12-4 and TRBJ1-2; TRBD1 matches at 9 bases. V was clipped by 3 bases and J by 8 bases; unmatched bases: 4. The CDR3 spans 13 residues. The CDR3 coding sequence is TGTGCCAGCAGTTTGGGACAGGGCGGAGGCTACACCTTC. Translated, it gives CASSLGQGGGYTF.

The chain uses TRBV6-6 and TRBJ1-1; a possible D gene is TRBD1 (6 bases). Trimming took 2 bases from V and 10 from J, leaving 11 bases between them. Germline V CDR1 and CDR2: MNHNY, SVGAGI (reference sequence). This CDR3 has 12 residues. The CDR3 protein is CASSYRTGLAFF. CDR3 in DNA: TGTGCCAGCAGTTACCGAACAGGGTTAGCTTTCTTT.